This T cell receptor (beta chain) was obtained from a study of OX40 agonist ivuxolimab in advanced cancers. Across the study: The study treated patients with ivuxolimab, an agonistic anti-OX40 (CD134) antibody. Dose-escalation subjects each had hepatocellular carcinoma, melanoma, renal cell or head and neck cancer.

With 3 bases clipped from V and 10 bases from J, the junction kept 11 bases outside the gene matches. CDR1 is SGHVS, CDR2 FNYEAQ, per germline. The CDR3 consists of 14 residues. Assay used: immunoSEQ multiplex PCR; TCRdb lists only in-frame clones, some missing. The data contain 70,000 to 95,000 clones, approximately 85% of them singletons. General study points: Individuals who were partial responders at 0.1-3.0 mg/kg had clonal expansion that ranked among the lowest. Among T cells, CD8+ cells averaged more expanded clones than CD4+ cells.

About this clone: Its specificity is not known.

This chain joins TRBV7-6 and TRBJ2-7, with 8 bases that match TRBD1. Source: CD4+ or CD8+ T cells sorted from blood, taken in a trial of the OX40 agonist ivuxolimab. The receptor was derived from an adult with an advanced solid tumor such as melanoma, head and neck, liver or kidney cancer. This CDR3 is CASSLGAGGTTQYF. The CDR3 DNA is TGTGCCAGCAGCTTGGGGGCAGGGGGCACCACTCAGTACTTC.